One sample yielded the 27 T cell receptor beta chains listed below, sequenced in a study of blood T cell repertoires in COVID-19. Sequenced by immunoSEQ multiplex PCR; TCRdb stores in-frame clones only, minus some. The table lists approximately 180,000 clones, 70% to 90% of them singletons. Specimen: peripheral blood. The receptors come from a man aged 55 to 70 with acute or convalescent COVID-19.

CDR3 in amino acids: CASSPDNDHYGYTF. The CDR3 nucleotides read TGTGCCAGCAGCCCGGACAATGATCACTATGGCTACACCTTC. This sequence joins TRBV7-9 and TRBJ1-2, with a tentative D call TRBD1 (5 bases). Trimming left V 5 bases short and J 3 bases short, with 13 bases between. CDR3 length equals 14 residues. Germline CDR1 and CDR2: SEHNR and FQNEAQ (reference sequence).

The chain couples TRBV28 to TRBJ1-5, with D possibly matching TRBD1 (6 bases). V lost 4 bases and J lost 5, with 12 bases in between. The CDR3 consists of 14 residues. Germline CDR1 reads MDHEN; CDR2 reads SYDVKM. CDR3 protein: CASSSQQGYQPQHF. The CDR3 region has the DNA TGTGCCAGCAGTTCGCAACAGGGTTATCAGCCCCAGCATTTT.

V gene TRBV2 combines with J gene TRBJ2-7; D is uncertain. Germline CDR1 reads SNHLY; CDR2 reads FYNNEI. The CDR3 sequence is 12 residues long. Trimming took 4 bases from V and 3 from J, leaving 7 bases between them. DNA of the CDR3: TGTGCCAGCAGTGTAGCCCTCTACGAGCAGTACTTC. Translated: CASSVALYEQYF.

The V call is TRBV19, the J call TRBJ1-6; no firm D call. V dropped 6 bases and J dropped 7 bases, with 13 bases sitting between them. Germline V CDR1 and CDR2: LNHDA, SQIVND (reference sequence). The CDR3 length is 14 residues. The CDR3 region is CASRVPGLNSPLHF. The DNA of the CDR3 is TGTGCCAGTAGAGTTCCAGGCTTAAATTCACCCCTCCACTTT.

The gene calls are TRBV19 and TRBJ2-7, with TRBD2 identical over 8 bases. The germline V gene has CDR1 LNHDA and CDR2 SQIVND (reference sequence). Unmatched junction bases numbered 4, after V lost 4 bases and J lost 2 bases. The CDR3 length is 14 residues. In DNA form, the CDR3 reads TGTGCCAGTAGTAACGGGAGGGAGGCCTACGAGCAGTACTTC. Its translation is CASSNGREAYEQYF.

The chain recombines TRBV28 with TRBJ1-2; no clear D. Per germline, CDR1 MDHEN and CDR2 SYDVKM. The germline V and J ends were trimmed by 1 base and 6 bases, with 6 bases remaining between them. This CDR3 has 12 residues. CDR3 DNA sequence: TGTGCCAGCAGTTTATTCCCGGATGGCTACACCTTC. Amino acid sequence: CASSLFPDGYTF.

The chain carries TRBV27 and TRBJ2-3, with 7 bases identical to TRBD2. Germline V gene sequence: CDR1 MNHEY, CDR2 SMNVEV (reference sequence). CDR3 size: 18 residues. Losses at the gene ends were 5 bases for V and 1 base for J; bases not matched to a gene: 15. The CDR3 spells CASSLYPSGLIGTDTQYF. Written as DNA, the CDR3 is TGTGCCAGCAGTCTCTACCCTAGCGGCCTTATCGGCACAGATACGCAGTATTTT.

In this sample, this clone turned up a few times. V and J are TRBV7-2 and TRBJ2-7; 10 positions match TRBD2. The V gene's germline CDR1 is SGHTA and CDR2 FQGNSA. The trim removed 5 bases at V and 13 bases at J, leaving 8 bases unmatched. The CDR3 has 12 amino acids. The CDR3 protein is CASSQGLAEPYF. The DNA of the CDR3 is TGTGCCAGCAGCCAAGGACTAGCGGAGCCCTACTTC.

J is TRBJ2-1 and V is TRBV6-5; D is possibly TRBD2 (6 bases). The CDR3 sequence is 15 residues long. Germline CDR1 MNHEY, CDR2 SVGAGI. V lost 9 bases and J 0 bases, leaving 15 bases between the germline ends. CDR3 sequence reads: CASIMGGSSYNEQFF. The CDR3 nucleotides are TGTGCCAGTATTATGGGGGGAAGCTCCTACAATGAGCAGTTCTTC.

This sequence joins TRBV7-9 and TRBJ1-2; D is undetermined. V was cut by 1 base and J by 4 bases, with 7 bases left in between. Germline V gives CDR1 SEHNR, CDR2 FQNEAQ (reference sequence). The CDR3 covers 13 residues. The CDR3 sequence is CASSLGPSYGYTF. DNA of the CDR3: TGTGCCAGCAGCTTAGGGCCGTCCTATGGCTACACCTTC.

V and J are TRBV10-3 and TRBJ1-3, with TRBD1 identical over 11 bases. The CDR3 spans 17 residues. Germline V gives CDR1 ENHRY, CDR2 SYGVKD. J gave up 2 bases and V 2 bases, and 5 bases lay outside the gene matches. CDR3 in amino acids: CAISEQGQGAAGNTIYF. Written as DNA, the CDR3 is TGTGCCATCAGTGAGCAAGGACAGGGGGCGGCTGGAAACACCATATATTTT.

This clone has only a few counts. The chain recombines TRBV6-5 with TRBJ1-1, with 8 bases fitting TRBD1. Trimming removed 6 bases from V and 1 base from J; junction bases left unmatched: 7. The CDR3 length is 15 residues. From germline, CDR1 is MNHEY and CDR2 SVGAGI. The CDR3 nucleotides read TGTGCCAGCAGGTCGGAGACAGGGGCGAACACTGAAGCTTTCTTT. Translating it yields CASRSETGANTEAFF.

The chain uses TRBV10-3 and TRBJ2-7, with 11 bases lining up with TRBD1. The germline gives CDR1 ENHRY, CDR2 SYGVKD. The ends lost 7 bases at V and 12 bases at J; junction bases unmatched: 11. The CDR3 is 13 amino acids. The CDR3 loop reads CAINSGQGGQRYF. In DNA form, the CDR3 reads TGTGCCATCAATTCGGGACAGGGGGGGCAGCGGTACTTC.

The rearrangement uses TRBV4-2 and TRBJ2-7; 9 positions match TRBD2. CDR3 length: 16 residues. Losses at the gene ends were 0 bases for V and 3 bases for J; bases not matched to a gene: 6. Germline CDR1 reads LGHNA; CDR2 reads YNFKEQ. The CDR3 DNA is TGTGCCAGCAGCCAAGATTGGGCTAGCGGGGACTACGAGCAGTACTTC. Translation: CASSQDWASGDYEQYF.

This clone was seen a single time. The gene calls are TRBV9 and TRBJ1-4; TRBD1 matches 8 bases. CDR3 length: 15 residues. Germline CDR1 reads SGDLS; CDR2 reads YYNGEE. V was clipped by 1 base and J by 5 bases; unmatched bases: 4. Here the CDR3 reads CASSVQGASNEKLFF. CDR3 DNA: TGTGCCAGCAGCGTACAGGGGGCGAGCAATGAAAAACTGTTTTTT.

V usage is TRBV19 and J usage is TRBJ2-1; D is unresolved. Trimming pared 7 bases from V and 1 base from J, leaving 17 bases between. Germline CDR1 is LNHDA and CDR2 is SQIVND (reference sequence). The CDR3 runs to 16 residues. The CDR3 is CASTSLKRASYNEQFF. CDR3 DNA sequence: TGTGCCAGTACGTCCCTCAAGCGAGCTTCCTACAATGAGCAGTTCTTC.

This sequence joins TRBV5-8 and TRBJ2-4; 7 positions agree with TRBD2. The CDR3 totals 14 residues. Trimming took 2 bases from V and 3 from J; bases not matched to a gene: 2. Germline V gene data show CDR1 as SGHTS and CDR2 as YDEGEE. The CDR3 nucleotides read TGTGCCAGCAGCTTTGGGGGGGTCAAAAACATTCAGTACTTC. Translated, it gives CASSFGGVKNIQYF.

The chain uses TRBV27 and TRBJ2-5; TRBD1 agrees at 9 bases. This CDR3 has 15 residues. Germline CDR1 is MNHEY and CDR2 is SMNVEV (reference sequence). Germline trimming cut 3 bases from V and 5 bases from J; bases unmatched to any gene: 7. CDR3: CASSFTGTGRETQYF. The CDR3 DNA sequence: TGTGCCAGCAGTTTCACCGGGACAGGGAGGGAGACCCAGTACTTC.

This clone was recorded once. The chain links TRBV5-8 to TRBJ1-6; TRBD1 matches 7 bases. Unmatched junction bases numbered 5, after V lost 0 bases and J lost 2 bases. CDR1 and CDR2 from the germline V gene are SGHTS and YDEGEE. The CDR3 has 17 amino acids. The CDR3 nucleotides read TGTGCCAGCAGCTTGGACAGGGGTTTGCCCTATAATTCACCCCTCCACTTT. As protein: CASSLDRGLPYNSPLHF.

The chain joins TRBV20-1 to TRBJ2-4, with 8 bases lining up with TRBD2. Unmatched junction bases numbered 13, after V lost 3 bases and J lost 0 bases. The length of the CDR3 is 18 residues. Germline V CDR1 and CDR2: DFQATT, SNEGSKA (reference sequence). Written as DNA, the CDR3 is TGCAGTGCTAGTCCCAGCGGGAGAACTTTACTAGCCAAAAACATTCAGTACTTC. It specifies CSASPSGRTLLAKNIQYF.

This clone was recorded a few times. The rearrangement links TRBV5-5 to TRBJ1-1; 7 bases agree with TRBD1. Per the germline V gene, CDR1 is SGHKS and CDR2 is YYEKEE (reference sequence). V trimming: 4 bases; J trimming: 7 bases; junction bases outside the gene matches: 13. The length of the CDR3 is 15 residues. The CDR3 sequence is CASSGQGTEKVEAFF. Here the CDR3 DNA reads TGTGCCAGCAGCGGTCAAGGGACAGAGAAGGTTGAAGCTTTCTTT.

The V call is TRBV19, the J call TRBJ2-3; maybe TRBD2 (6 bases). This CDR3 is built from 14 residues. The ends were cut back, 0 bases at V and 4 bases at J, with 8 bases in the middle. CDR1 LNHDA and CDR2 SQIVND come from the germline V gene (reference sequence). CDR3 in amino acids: CASSIDRRADTQYF. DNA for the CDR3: TGTGCCAGTAGTATAGATCGGAGGGCAGATACGCAGTATTTT.

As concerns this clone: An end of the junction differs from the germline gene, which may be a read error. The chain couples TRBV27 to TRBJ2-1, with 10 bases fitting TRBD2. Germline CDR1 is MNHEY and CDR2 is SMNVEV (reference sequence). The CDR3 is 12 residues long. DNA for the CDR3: TGTGCCAGCAGTTTTCTAGCGGGAGAGCCGTTCTTC. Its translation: CASSFLAGEPFF.

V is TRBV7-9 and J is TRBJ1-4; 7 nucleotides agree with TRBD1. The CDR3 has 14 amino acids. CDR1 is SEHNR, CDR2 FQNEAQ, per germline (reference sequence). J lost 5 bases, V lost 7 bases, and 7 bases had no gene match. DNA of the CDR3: TGTGCCAGCACCGTCGACAGGGTCAATGAAAAACTGTTTTTT. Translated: CASTVDRVNEKLFF.

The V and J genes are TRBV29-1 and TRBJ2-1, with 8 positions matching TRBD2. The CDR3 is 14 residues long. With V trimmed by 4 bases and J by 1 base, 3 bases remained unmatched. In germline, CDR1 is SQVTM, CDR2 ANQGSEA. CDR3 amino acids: CSVVSGVSYNEQFF. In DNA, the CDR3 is TGCAGCGTTGTTAGCGGGGTATCCTACAATGAGCAGTTCTTC.

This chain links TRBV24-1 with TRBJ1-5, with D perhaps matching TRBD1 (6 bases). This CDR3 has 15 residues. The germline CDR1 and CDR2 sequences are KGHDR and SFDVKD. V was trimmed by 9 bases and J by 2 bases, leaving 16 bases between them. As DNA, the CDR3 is TGTGCCACCCAGGGGTCCCAGGGTGGCAATCAGCCCCAGCATTTT. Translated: CATQGSQGGNQPQHF.

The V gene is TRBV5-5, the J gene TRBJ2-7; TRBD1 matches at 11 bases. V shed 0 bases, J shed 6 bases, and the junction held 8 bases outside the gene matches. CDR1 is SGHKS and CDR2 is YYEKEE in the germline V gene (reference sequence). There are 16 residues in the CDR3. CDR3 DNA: TGTGCCAGCAGCTTGGTAGGCGGGACAGGGGGGAGCGAGCAGTACTTC. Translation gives CASSLVGGTGGSEQYF.